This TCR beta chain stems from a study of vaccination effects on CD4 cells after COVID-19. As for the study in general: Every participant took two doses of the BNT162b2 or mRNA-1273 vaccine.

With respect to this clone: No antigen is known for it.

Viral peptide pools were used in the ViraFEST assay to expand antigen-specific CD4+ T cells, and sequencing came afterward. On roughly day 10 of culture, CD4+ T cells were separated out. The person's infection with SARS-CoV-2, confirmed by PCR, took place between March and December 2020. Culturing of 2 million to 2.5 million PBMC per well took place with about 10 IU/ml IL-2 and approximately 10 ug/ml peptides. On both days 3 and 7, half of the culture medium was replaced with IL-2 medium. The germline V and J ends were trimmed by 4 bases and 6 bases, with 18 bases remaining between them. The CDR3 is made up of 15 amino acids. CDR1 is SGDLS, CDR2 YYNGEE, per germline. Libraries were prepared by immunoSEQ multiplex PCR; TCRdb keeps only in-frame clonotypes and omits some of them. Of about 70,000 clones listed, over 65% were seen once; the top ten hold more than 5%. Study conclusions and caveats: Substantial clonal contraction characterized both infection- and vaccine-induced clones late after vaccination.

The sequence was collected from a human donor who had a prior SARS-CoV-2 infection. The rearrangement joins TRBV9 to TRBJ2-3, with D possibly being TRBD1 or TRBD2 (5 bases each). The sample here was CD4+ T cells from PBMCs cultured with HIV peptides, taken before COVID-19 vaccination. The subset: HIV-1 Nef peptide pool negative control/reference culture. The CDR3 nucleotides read TGTGCCAGCAGCTCGGGACCCTTCCCAATCGATACGCAGTATTTT. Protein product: CASSSGPFPIDTQYF.